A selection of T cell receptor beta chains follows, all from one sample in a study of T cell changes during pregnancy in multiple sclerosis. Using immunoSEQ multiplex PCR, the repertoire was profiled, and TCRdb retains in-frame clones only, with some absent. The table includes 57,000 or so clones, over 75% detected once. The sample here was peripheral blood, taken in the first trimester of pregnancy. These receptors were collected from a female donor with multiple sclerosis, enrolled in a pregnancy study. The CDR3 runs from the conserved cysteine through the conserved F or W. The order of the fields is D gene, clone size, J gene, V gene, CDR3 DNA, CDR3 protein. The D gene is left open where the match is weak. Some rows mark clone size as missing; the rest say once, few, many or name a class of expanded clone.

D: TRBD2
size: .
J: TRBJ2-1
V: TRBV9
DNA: TGTGCCAGCAGCGTAGCTAAAGGACTAGCTCCTTACAATGAGCAGTTCTTC
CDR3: CASSVAKGLAPYNEQFF

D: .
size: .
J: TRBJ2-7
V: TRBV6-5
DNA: TGTGCCAGCAGTAACGAGGGTTCCGAGCAGTACTTC
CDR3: CASSNEGSEQYF

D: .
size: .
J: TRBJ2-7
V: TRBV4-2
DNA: TGTGCCAGCAGCCAAGAAAAGGGGCTCTACGAGCAGTACTTC
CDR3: CASSQEKGLYEQYF

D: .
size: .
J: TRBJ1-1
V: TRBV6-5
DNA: TGTGCCAGCGGTCGCCAGGGCATTAGGACTGAAGCTTTCTTT
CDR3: CASGRQGIRTEAFF

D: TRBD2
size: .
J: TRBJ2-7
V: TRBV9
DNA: TGTGCCAGCAGCGTAGGGCTAGCGGCCTCCTACGAGCAGTACTTC
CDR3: CASSVGLAASYEQYF

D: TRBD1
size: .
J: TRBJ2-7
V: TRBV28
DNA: TGTGCCAGCAGCCTGACAGGGGGCGCCTACGAGCAGTACTTC
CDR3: CASSLTGGAYEQYF

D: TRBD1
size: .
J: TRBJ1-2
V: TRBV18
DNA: TGTGCCAGCTCAGACAGGGAGATCTATGGCTACACCTTC
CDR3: CASSDREIYGYTF

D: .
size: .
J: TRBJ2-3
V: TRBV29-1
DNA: TGCAGCGGACGGGAGTCCTCCACAGATACGCAGTATTTT
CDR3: CSGRESSTDTQYF

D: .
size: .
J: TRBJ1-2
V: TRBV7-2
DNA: TGTGCCAGCAGCTTACCCCGCCTAGGAAACTATGGCTACACCTTC
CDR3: CASSLPRLGNYGYTF

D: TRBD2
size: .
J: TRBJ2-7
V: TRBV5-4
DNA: TGTGCCAGCAGCCGCGGAGGTAGCGGGAGGGGCTACGAGCAGTACTTC
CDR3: CASSRGGSGRGYEQYF

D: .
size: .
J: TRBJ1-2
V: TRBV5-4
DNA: TGTGCCAGCGCTGGGGGGGAGGGCTACACCTTC
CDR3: CASAGGEGYTF

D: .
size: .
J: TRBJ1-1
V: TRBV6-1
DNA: TGTGCCAGCAGGCCGGGGGTGAACACTGAAGCTTTCTTT
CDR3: CASRPGVNTEAFF

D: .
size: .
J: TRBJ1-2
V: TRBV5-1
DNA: TGCGCCAGCAGCTTGGAAGTAGCTAACTATGGCTACACCTTC
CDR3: CASSLEVANYGYTF

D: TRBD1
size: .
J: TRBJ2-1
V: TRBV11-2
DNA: TGTGCCAGCAGACTTGATGTGACAGGGGGCAATGAGCAGTTCTTC
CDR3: CASRLDVTGGNEQFF

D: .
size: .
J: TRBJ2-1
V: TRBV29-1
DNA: TGCAGCGTTTACACTAGCCTTGGTTACAATGAGCAGTTCTTC
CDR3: CSVYTSLGYNEQFF

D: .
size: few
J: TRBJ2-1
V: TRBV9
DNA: TGTGCCAGCAGTCCGGGACTCGGGGAGCAGTTCTTC
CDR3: CASSPGLGEQFF

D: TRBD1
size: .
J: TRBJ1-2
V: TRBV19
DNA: TGTGCCAGTAGTACAGGGGGCAGACGTGGCTACACCTTC
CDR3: CASSTGGRRGYTF

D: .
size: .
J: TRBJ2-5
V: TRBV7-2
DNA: TGTGCCAGCAGCTTAACACCAGAGACCCAGTACTTC
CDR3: CASSLTPETQYF